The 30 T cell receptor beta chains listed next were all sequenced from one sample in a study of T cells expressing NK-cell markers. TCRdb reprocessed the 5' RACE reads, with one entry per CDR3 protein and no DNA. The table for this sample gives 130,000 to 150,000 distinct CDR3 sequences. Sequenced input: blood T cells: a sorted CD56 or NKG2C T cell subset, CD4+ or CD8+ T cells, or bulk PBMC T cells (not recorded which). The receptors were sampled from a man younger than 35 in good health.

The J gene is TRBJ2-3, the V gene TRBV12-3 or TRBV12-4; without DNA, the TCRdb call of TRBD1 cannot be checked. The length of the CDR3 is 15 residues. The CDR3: CASSTPGQGDLAQYF.

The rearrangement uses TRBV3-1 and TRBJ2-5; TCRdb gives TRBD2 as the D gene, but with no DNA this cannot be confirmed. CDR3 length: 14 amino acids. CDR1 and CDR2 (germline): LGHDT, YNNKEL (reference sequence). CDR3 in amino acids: CASSHPWEGETQYF.

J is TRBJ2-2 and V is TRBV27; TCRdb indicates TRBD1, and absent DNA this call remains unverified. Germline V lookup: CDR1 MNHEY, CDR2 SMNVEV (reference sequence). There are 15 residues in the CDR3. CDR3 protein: CASSLTATNTGELFF.

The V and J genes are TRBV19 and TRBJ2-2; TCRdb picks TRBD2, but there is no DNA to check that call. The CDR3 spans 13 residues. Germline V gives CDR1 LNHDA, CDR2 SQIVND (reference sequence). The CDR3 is CASSRLSSGELFF. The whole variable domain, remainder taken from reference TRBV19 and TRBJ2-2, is DGGITQSPKYLFRKEGQNVTLSCEQNLNHDAMYWYRQDPGQGLRLIYYSQIVNDFQKGDIAEGYSVSREKKESFPLTVTSAQKNPTAFYLCASSRLSSGELFFGEGSRLTVL.

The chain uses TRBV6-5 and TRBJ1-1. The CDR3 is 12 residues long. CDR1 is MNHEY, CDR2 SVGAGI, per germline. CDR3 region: CASIGVAVGAFF.

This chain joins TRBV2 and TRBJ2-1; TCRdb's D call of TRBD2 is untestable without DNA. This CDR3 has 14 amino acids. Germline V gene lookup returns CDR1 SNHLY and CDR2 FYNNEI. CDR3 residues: CASGTSGTSDEQFF.

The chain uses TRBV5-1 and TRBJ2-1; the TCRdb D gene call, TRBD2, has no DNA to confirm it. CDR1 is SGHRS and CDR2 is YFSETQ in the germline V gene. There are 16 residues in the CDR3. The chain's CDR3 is CASSLAGLADGDEQFF.

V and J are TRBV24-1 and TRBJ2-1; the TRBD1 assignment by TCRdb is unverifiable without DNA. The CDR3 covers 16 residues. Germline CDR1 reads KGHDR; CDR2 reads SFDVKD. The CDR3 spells CATSAYSAWGYNEQFF.

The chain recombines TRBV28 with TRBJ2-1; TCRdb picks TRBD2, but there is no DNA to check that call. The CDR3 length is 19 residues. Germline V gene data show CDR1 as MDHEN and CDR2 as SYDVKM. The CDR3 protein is CASSSSLDGLAGGYNEQFF.

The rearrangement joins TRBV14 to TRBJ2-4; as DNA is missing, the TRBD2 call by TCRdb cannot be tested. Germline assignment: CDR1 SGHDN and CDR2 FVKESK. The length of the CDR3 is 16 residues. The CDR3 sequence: CASSQRGGPAKNIQYF.

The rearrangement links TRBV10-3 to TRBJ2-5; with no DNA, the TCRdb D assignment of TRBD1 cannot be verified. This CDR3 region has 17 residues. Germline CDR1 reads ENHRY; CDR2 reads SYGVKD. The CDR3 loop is CAISEPDRGVLQETQYF.

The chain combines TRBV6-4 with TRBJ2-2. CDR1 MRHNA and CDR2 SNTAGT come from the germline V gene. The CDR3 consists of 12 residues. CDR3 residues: CASSPHPGELFF.

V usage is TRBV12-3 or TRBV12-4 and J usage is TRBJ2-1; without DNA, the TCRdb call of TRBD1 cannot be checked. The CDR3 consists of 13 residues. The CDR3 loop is CASSEDRYNEQFF.

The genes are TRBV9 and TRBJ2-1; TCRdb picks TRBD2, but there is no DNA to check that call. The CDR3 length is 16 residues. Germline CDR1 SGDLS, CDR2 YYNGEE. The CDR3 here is CASSDPHSGRANEQFF.

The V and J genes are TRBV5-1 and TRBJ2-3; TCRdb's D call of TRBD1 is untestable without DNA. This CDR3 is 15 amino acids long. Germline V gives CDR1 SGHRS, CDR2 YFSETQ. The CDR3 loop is CASSPTGKYTDTQYF.

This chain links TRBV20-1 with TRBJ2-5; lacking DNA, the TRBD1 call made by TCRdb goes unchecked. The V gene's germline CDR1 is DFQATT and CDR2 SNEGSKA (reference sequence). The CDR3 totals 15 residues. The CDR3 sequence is CSAFARGTRKETQYF.

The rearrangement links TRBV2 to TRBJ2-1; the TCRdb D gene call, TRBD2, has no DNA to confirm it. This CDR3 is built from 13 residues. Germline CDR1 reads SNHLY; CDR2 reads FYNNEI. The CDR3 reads CASRDTSGVWQFF.

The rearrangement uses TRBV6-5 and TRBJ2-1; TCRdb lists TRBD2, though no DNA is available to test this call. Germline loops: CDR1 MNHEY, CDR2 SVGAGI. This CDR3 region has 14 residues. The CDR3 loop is CASSYAGAGNEQFF.

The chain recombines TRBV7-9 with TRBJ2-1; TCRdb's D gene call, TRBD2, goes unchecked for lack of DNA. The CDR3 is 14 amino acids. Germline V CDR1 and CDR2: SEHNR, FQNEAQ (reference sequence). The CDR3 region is CASSPPGLRNEQFF.

CDR3 protein: CASSSPQFRFFSDTIYF. The chain employs TRBV7-9 and TRBJ1-3; TCRdb's assignment of TRBD1 cannot be checked, as there is no DNA. The CDR3 extends over 17 amino acids. Germline CDR1 SEHNR, CDR2 FQNEAQ (reference sequence).

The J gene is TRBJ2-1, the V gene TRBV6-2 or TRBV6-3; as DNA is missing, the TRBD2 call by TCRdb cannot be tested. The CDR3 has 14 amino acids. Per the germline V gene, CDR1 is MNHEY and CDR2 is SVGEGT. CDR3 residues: CASREREVNNEQFF.

The CDR3 is CASSTPINRADEQFF. J is TRBJ2-1 and V is TRBV19; TCRdb lists TRBD1, though no DNA is available to test this call. Germline loops: CDR1 LNHDA, CDR2 SQIVND (reference sequence). The CDR3 is made up of 15 amino acids.

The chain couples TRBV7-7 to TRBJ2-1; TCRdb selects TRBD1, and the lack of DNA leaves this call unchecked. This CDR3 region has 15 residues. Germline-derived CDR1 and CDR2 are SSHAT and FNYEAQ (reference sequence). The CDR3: CASSPSAGAANEQFF.

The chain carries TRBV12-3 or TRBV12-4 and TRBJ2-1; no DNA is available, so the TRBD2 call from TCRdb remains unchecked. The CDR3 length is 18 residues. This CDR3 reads CASAPGLAGGPPRNEQFF.

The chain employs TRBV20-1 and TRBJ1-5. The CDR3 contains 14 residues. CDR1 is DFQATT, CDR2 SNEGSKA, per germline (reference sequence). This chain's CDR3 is CSALRGYSNQPQHF.

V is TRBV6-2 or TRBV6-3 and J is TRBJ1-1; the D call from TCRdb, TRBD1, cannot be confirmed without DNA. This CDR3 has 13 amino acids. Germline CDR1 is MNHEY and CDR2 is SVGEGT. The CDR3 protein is CASIGPPSSEAFF.

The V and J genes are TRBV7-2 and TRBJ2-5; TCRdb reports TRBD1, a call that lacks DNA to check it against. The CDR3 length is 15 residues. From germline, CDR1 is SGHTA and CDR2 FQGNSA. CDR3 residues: CASSLLGTGGETQYF.

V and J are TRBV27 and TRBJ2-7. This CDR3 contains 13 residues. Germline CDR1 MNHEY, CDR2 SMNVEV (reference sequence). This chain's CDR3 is CASSFRGVYEQYF.

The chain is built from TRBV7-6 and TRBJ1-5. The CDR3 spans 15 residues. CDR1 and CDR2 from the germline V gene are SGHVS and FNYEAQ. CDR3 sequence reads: CASSPDTGSNQPQHF.

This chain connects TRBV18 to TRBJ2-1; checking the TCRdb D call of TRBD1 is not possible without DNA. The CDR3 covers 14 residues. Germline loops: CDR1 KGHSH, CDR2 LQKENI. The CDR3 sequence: CASSPGTGVYEQFF.